The 32 T cell receptor beta chains below come from one sample, sequenced in a study of cytomegalovirus exposure and HLA in healthy donors. Generated by immunoSEQ multiplex PCR, the TCRdb table keeps only in-frame clones and is missing some. Among fewer than 95,000 clones, 80% to 85% were seen once, and the ten largest hold about 12%. Sequenced sample: PBMCs. The receptor set was obtained from a woman under 30 in good health and CMV-seropositive.

The chain recombines TRBV19 with TRBJ2-1; TRBD2 aligns across 12 bases. Per the germline V gene, CDR1 is LNHDA and CDR2 is SQIVND (reference sequence). J was trimmed by 0 bases and V by 10 bases; bases with no gene match: 4. The length of the CDR3 is 15 residues. The CDR3 is CATGTSGRSYNEQFF. The DNA for the CDR3 is TGTGCCACCGGGACTAGCGGGCGCTCCTACAATGAGCAGTTCTTC.

This clone has only one observation. The rearrangement links TRBV28 to TRBJ1-1; D is uncertain. This CDR3 contains 14 residues. The germline gives CDR1 MDHEN, CDR2 SYDVKM. Trimming pared 2 bases from V and 0 bases from J, leaving 7 bases between. The CDR3 is CASSLGGMNTEAFF. In DNA, the CDR3 is TGTGCCAGCAGTTTAGGAGGTATGAACACTGAAGCTTTCTTT.

The chain joins TRBV6-1 to TRBJ1-6; D remains ambiguous. This CDR3 comprises 15 residues. Trimming pared 3 bases from V and 9 bases from J, leaving 15 bases between. The germline V gene has CDR1 MNHNS and CDR2 SASEGT. CDR3 loop: CASSDQRGGSSPLHF. CDR3 in DNA: TGTGCCAGCAGTGACCAGCGGGGAGGTAGTTCACCCCTCCACTTT.

This chain joins TRBV7-3 and TRBJ2-1; 11 bases are shared with TRBD2. The length of the CDR3 is 16 residues. The V gene's germline CDR1 is SGHTA and CDR2 FQGTGA. With V trimmed by 5 bases and J by 10 bases, 13 bases remained unmatched. In DNA form, the CDR3 reads TGTGCCAGCAGCGTCGACACTAGCGGGGGAGTTGGGGAGCAGTTCTTC. Its translation: CASSVDTSGGVGEQFF.

The chain has TRBV6-1 and TRBJ2-5; 10 bases align to TRBD1. The CDR3 totals 15 residues. The germline V gene encodes CDR1 MNHNS and CDR2 SASEGT. The V segment lost 5 bases and the J segment 5 bases; nucleotides outside the gene matches: 8. CDR3 DNA: TGTGCCAGCAGTCACGGACAGGGGGGAGGTGAGACCCAGTACTTC. Protein sequence: CASSHGQGGGETQYF.

The chain links TRBV5-1 to TRBJ2-3; possibly TRBD1 for D (6 bases). The CDR3 runs to 15 residues. CDR1 and CDR2 (germline): SGHRS, YFSETQ. Trimming cost V 3 bases and J 1 base, with 12 bases left between them. CDR3 sequence: CASSSTGFGTDTQYF. The CDR3 coding sequence is TGCGCCAGCAGCTCCACAGGGTTTGGCACAGATACGCAGTATTTT. Looking up the rest from reference TRBV5-1 and TRBJ2-3 gives the full variable domain: KAGVTQTPRYLIKTRGQQVTLSCSPISGHRSVSWYQQTPGQGLQFLFEYFSETQRNKGNFPGRFSGRQFSNSRSEMNVSTLELGDSALYLCASSSTGFGTDTQYFGPGTRLTVL.

The chain is built from TRBV13 and TRBJ1-1; D might be TRBD1 (5 bases). The ends were cut back, 3 bases at V and 4 bases at J, with 12 bases in the middle. Germline CDR1 PRHDT, CDR2 FYEKMQ (reference sequence). This CDR3 contains 14 residues. The CDR3 DNA is TGTGCCAGCAGCTTCCCCGGGGGGGGCACTGAAGCTTTCTTT. Protein sequence: CASSFPGGGTEAFF.

The chain employs TRBV7-6 and TRBJ1-2; D not certain. Trimming pared 5 bases from V and 8 bases from J, leaving 15 bases between. Germline assignment: CDR1 SGHVS and CDR2 FNYEAQ. This CDR3 is 13 amino acids long. The CDR3 sequence: CASSPSRGGGYTF. The CDR3 region has the DNA TGTGCCAGCAGCCCCAGCCGGGGTGGGGGCTACACCTTC.

This clone was seen a single time. Written as DNA, the CDR3 is TGTGCCAGCAGCCAACAGGGCTGGGGTGGCTACACCTTC. Translation gives CASSQQGWGGYTF. The V call is TRBV14, the J call TRBJ1-2; tentatively, D is TRBD1 (5 bases). Trimming left V 2 bases short and J 7 bases short, with 11 bases between. Germline V CDR1 and CDR2: SGHDN, FVKESK. The length of the CDR3 is 13 residues.

This clone appeared many times. The chain is built from TRBV2 and TRBJ1-2, with D possibly TRBD1 on 6 matching bases. The germline V gene has CDR1 SNHLY and CDR2 FYNNEI. With 7 bases removed from V and 4 bases from J, the gap between germline ends came to 13 bases. This CDR3 has 13 residues. Written as DNA, the CDR3 is TGTGCCAGCATCGCGGACAGCTTCTATGGCTACACCTTC. Amino acids: CASIADSFYGYTF. Looking up the rest from reference TRBV2 and TRBJ1-2 gives the full variable domain: EPEVTQTPSHQVTQMGQEVILRCVPISNHLYFYWYRQILGQKVEFLVSFYNNEISEKSEIFDDQFSVERPDGSNFTLKIRSTKLEDSAMYFCASIADSFYGYTFGSGTRLTVV.

As regards this clone: The same CDR3 is also encoded by other DNA sequences in this sample. This chain connects TRBV6-4 to TRBJ2-1, with 12 positions matching TRBD2. Germline CDR1 reads MRHNA; CDR2 reads SNTAGT. J lost 4 bases, V lost 2 bases, and 0 bases had no gene match. This CDR3 contains 15 residues. This chain's CDR3 is CASSDGTSGYNEQFF. In DNA, the CDR3 is TGTGCCAGCAGTGACGGGACTAGCGGGTACAATGAGCAGTTCTTC.

This clone was counted once. The chain recombines TRBV7-3 with TRBJ2-3; TRBD2 agrees at 10 bases. The CDR3 has 16 residues. CDR1 and CDR2 (germline): SGHTA, FQGTGA. V trimming: 2 bases; J trimming: 3 bases; junction bases outside the gene matches: 5. CDR3 sequence: CASSLALAGATDTQYF. DNA of the CDR3: TGTGCCAGCAGCTTAGCCCTAGCGGGGGCGACAGATACGCAGTATTTT. The full variable domain, in which reference TRBV7-3 and TRBJ2-3 provide the parts outside the CDR3, is GAGVSQTPSNKVTEKGKYVELRCDPISGHTALYWYRQSLGQGPEFLIYFQGTGAADDSGLPNDRFFAVRPEGSVSTLKIQRTERGDSAVYLCASSLALAGATDTQYFGPGTRLTVL.

This clone was recorded once. V gene TRBV7-9 combines with J gene TRBJ1-1; a possible D gene is TRBD1 (5 bases). This CDR3 region has 14 residues. V lost 5 bases and J lost 4, with 14 bases in between. Germline V gene sequence: CDR1 SEHNR, CDR2 FQNEAQ (reference sequence). The CDR3 sequence: CASSNPIQGTEAFF. CDR3 coding DNA: TGTGCCAGCAGCAACCCAATCCAGGGCACTGAAGCTTTCTTT.

In DNA form, the CDR3 reads TGTGCCAGCAGCTTAACCGAGGGCAGTCTGAACACTGAAGCTTTCTTT. Translating gives CASSLTEGSLNTEAFF. The V and J genes are TRBV7-3 and TRBJ1-1; D remains ambiguous. This CDR3 is 16 amino acids long. From germline, CDR1 is SGHTA and CDR2 FQGTGA. V lost 0 bases to trimming and J lost 0 bases, with 11 bases between them.

This rearrangement joins TRBV5-6 to TRBJ1-2; D unclear. There are 13 residues in the CDR3. The germline V gene has CDR1 SGHDT and CDR2 YYEEEE. Trimming took 4 bases from V and 1 from J, leaving 8 bases between them. The CDR3 DNA is TGTGCCAGCAGCCCAGGACTTAACTATGGCTACACCTTC. It encodes CASSPGLNYGYTF.

J is TRBJ1-1 and V is TRBV10-3, with TRBD1 matching 9 bases. Germline V gene data show CDR1 as ENHRY and CDR2 as SYGVKD. V was pared by 4 bases and J by 4 bases, with 7 bases of the junction left unmatched. The CDR3 totals 15 residues. Here the CDR3 reads CAISVDRGGLTEAFF. CDR3 DNA sequence: TGTGCCATCAGTGTTGACAGGGGGGGACTCACTGAAGCTTTCTTT.

V gene TRBV28 combines with J gene TRBJ2-3; 10 bases are shared with TRBD2. The length of the CDR3 is 16 residues. CDR1 and CDR2 (germline): MDHEN, SYDVKM. J was trimmed by 2 bases and V by 6 bases; bases with no gene match: 8. The CDR3 DNA is TGTGCCAGCAGCCGTAGCGGGGGGCTAAACACAGATACGCAGTATTTT. Protein product: CASSRSGGLNTDTQYF. Filled out from reference TRBV28 and TRBJ2-3, the complete variable domain reads DVKVTQSSRYLVKRTGEKVFLECVQDMDHENMFWYRQDPGLGLRLIYFSYDVKMKEKGDIPEGYSVSREKKERFSLILESASTNQTSMYLCASSRSGGLNTDTQYFGPGTRLTVL.

The gene calls are TRBV6-1 and TRBJ2-5; D not resolved. V lost 1 base and J lost 6, with 9 bases in between. The CDR3 is 13 residues long. Germline V gene data show CDR1 as MNHNS and CDR2 as SASEGT. The CDR3 nucleotides are TGTGCCAGCAGTGAAGTCAGGTGGCAGACCCAGTACTTC. Its translation is CASSEVRWQTQYF.

The rearrangement uses TRBV18 and TRBJ1-4; 7 bases align to TRBD1. The CDR3 sequence is 13 residues long. The trim removed 5 bases at V and 6 bases at J, leaving 3 bases unmatched. Germline V gene lookup returns CDR1 KGHSH and CDR2 LQKENI. The CDR3 loop reads CASSFGQDEKLFF. DNA for the CDR3: TGTGCCAGCTCATTCGGACAGGATGAAAAACTGTTTTTT.

This clone was seen once. The rearrangement joins TRBV9 to TRBJ2-3; 12 positions agree with TRBD2. This CDR3 comprises 16 residues. The V segment lost 3 bases and the J segment 5 bases; nucleotides outside the gene matches: 7. CDR1 is SGDLS and CDR2 is YYNGEE in the germline V gene. This chain's CDR3 is CASSARTSGAGDTQYF. The CDR3 DNA sequence: TGTGCCAGCAGCGCTAGGACTAGCGGGGCTGGAGATACGCAGTATTTT.

The chain links TRBV5-6 to TRBJ1-1; D remains unclear. CDR3 size: 13 residues. Germline values: CDR1 SGHDT, CDR2 YYEEEE. Trimming took off 0 bases at V and 1 base at J, with 4 bases between the two ends. CDR3 in DNA: TGTGCCAGCAGCTTGGACAGGAACACTGAAGCTTTCTTT. It encodes CASSLDRNTEAFF.

This sequence joins TRBV11-3 and TRBJ2-3, with TRBD2 identical over 9 bases. The CDR3 totals 16 residues. Germline V gene sequence: CDR1 SGHNT, CDR2 YENEEA. V lost 5 bases, J lost 0 bases, and 6 bases stayed unmatched. The CDR3 protein is CASSRGLATSTDTQYF. The CDR3 nucleotides are TGTGCCAGCAGCCGAGGACTAGCGACTAGCACAGATACGCAGTATTTT.

The V and J genes are TRBV4-1 and TRBJ1-5; 8 bases agree with TRBD1. The germline V gene encodes CDR1 MGHRA and CDR2 YSYEKL. Germline trimming cut 0 bases from V and 6 bases from J; bases unmatched to any gene: 4. This CDR3 contains 15 residues. The CDR3 bases are TGCGCCAGCAGCCAAGATAACAGGGGGGCTCAGCCCCAGCATTTT. Amino acid sequence: CASSQDNRGAQPQHF.

This clone was counted once. The rearrangement joins TRBV18 to TRBJ1-3; a possible D gene is TRBD1 (5 bases). The CDR3 consists of 17 residues. Trimming stripped 2 bases from V and 1 base from J, with 15 bases between. The V gene's germline CDR1 is KGHSH and CDR2 LQKENI. In DNA, the CDR3 is TGTGCCAGCTCACCAGGAGGGCAGGGAAGTTCTGGAAACACCATATATTTT. This translates into CASSPGGQGSSGNTIYF.

The chain employs TRBV7-2 and TRBJ1-5, with a possible D match to TRBD1 (5 bases). Trimming shortened V by 1 base and J by 0 bases, and 7 bases separated the two germline ends. In germline, CDR1 is SGHTA, CDR2 FQGNSA. This CDR3 has 15 amino acids. CDR3 amino acids: CASSLGGGSNQPQHF. The CDR3 coding sequence is TGTGCCAGCAGCTTAGGGGGGGGTAGCAATCAGCCCCAGCATTTT.

This chain links TRBV20-1 with TRBJ1-3; TRBD1 is a possible D gene (5 bases). The CDR3 extends over 11 amino acids. CDR1 is DFQATT and CDR2 is SNEGSKA in the germline V gene (reference sequence). The germline V and J ends were trimmed by 6 bases and 4 bases, with 7 bases remaining between them. CDR3 in amino acids: CSARQGNTIYF. The CDR3 nucleotides are TGCAGTGCCCGACAGGGAAACACCATATATTTT.

V and J are TRBV2 and TRBJ1-6; D unclear. V was cut by 6 bases and J by 7 bases, with 4 bases left in between. Germline V gene sequence: CDR1 SNHLY, CDR2 FYNNEI. The CDR3 contains 11 residues. The CDR3 coding sequence is TGTGCCAGCAGCCGGAATTCACCCCTCCACTTT. It specifies CASSRNSPLHF.

The chain combines TRBV5-8 with TRBJ2-7; D is possibly TRBD2 (5 bases). Germline V CDR1 and CDR2: SGHTS, YDEGEE. V dropped 10 bases and J dropped 4 bases, with 18 bases sitting between them. This CDR3 spans 13 amino acids. CDR3 coding DNA: TGTGCCTCACAGACGGAGGAGGCGTACGAGCAGTACTTC. Protein sequence: CASQTEEAYEQYF. Complete variable domain (other parts from reference TRBV5-8 and TRBJ2-7): EAGVTQSPTHLIKTRGQQATLRCSPISGHTSVYWYQQALGLGLQFLLWYDEGEERNRGNFPPRFSGRQFPNYSSELNVNALELEDSALYLCASQTEEAYEQYFGPGTRLTVT.

The rearrangement uses TRBV5-4 and TRBJ2-7, with 16 bases identical to TRBD2. The CDR3 consists of 16 residues. Germline CDR1 is SGHNT and CDR2 is YYREEE (reference sequence). With V trimmed by 4 bases and J by 4 bases, 5 bases remained unmatched. This chain's CDR3 is CASSPGTSGGDYEQYF. The DNA of the CDR3 is TGTGCCAGCAGCCCCGGGACTAGCGGGGGGGATTACGAGCAGTACTTC.

The chain couples TRBV6-5 to TRBJ1-5; D is unresolved. Trimming cost V 2 bases and J 0 bases, with 11 bases left between them. This CDR3 comprises 16 residues. Per germline, CDR1 MNHEY and CDR2 SVGAGI. CDR3 sequence reads: CASSYVKQHSNQPQHF. In nucleotides, the CDR3 is TGTGCCAGCAGTTACGTAAAACAGCATAGCAATCAGCCCCAGCATTTT.

V usage is TRBV28 and J usage is TRBJ2-5, with D tentatively TRBD2 (7 bases). The germline gives CDR1 MDHEN, CDR2 SYDVKM. V lost 3 bases to trimming and J lost 4 bases, with 24 bases between them. The CDR3 is 18 amino acids. The CDR3 reads CASSFMGGGPRHRETQYF. As DNA, the CDR3 is TGTGCCAGCAGTTTTATGGGGGGGGGCCCGCGCCATAGAGAGACCCAGTACTTC.

The V and J genes are TRBV6-5 and TRBJ1-4; D is possibly TRBD1 (6 bases). The CDR3 contains 15 residues. The germline V and J ends were trimmed by 0 bases and 8 bases, with 13 bases remaining between them. Germline V CDR1 and CDR2: MNHEY, SVGAGI. CDR3 DNA: TGTGCCAGCAGTTACTCGGGAGGGGGAGGGGAAAAACTGTTTTTT. Translation: CASSYSGGGGEKLFF.